The rows below give T cell receptor beta chains drawn from one sample of a study of T cells in Graves' hyperthyroidism and ophthalmopathy. TCRdb re-called the multiplex PCR reads through MiXCR, storing one row per CDR3 protein. The sample includes 600,000 or so distinct CDR3 sequences, roughly 16% seen only once; the top ten take around 4%. Sequenced input: blood. These receptors came from a woman in her 30s with Graves' hyperthyroidism. CDR3s include the opening cysteine and the closing phenylalanine or tryptophan. Each record gives: CDR3 length, V gene, D gene, J gene, clone size, CDR3 DNA, CDR3 protein. D genes are given only for firm matches. Clone size appears in some rows only: once, few, many, or a class for an expanded clone.

15	TRBV9	-	TRBJ1-5	-	TGTGCCAGCAGCGGATCAGTTTATAGCAATCAGCCCCAGCATTTT	CASSGSVYSNQPQHF
13	TRBV20-1	TRBD1	TRBJ1-2	few	TGCAGTGCTAGCGCAGGGGGCAACTATGGCTACACCTTC	CSASAGGNYGYTF
14	TRBV28	TRBD2	TRBJ2-1	many	TGTGCCATCACCGGGACTAGCGGGATTGGTGAGCAGTTCTTC	CAITGTSGIGEQFF
16	TRBV12-3/TRBV12-4	-	TRBJ2-1	few	TGTGCCAGCAGTCCCCCCGATTGGCGGCGCCGGAATGAGCAGTTCTTC	CASSPPDWRRRNEQFF
13	TRBV6-1	-	TRBJ2-7	many	TGTGCCAGCAGTTGGGGGCGGGAGAACGAGCAGTACTTC	CASSWGRENEQYF
14	TRBV10-2	-	TRBJ1-1	many	TGCGCCAGCAGAGCAGGGGAAAGGAACACTGAAGCTTTCTTT	CASRAGERNTEAFF
15	TRBV11-3	TRBD1	TRBJ2-3	many	TGTGCCAGCAGCCCCGGACAGGGGGCAACAGATACGCAGTATTTT	CASSPGQGATDTQYF
17	TRBV5-5	TRBD2	TRBJ2-4	-	TGTGCCAGCAGCCCTACCCGCGGACTAGCGGCCAAAAACACTCAGTACTTC	CASSPTRGLAAKNTQYF
15	TRBV27	-	TRBJ1-2	-	TGTGCCAGCAGTTCTCAGGTGCCCTCTCGCTATGGCTACACCTTC	CASSSQVPSRYGYTF
13	TRBV5-1	TRBD1	TRBJ1-1	-	TGCGCCAGCAGGAAGGGGGCGAGCACTGAAGCTTTCTTT	CASRKGASTEAFF
15	TRBV28	TRBD2	TRBJ2-3	many	TGTGCCAGCAGTTCGTTGGAGCGGGAGTCAGATACGCAGTATTTT	CASSSLERESDTQYF
13	TRBV12-3/TRBV12-4	TRBD1	TRBJ1-3	few	TGTGCCAGCCATTCCCTACAGGGGCACACCATATATTTT	CASHSLQGHTIYF
14	TRBV15	-	TRBJ1-5	many	TGTGCCACCAGCAGAGAAAGGGTCGGTCAGCCCCAGCATTTT	CATSRERVGQPQHF
15	TRBV9	-	TRBJ2-2	few	TGTGCCAGCAGCGGTGGTAGCGGGAACACCGGGGAGCTGTTTTTT	CASSGGSGNTGELFF
16	TRBV11-3	TRBD1	TRBJ1-1	-	TGTGCCAGCAGCCCGGGACAGGGGCGAGGGAGCGCTGAAGCTTTCTTT	CASSPGQGRGSAEAFF
15	TRBV20-1	TRBD2	TRBJ2-3	many	TGCAGTGCTATTCGGACTAGCGAAGTCACAGATACGCAGTATTTT	CSAIRTSEVTDTQYF